What follows are 28 T cell receptor beta chains derived from one specimen sequenced in a study of identical twins. TCRdb reanalysed the 5' RACE reads using MiXCR and keeps one entry per CDR3 protein. The sample contains hundreds of thousands of distinct CDR3 sequences, about 20% of which appear only once. The sample was also linked to a second study, of T cells expressing NK-cell markers.

Sample: PBMCs. The receptors originated from a woman between 18 and 30 years old in good health.

This clonotype was counted only a few times. This chain joins TRBV12-3 or TRBV12-4 and TRBJ2-1; TRBD2 aligns across 7 bases. The CDR3 loop spans 16 amino acids. The V gene end was trimmed by 3 bases and the J gene end by 4 bases; junction bases not matched to a gene: 9. This CDR3 is CASSLWLRGGYNEQFF. DNA for the CDR3: TGTGCCAGCAGTTTGTGGTTACGGGGAGGGTACAATGAGCAGTTCTTC.

This clonotype was counted only a few times. The chain has TRBV7-2 and TRBJ2-1; TRBD2 matches 11 bases. The germline V gene has CDR1 SGHTA and CDR2 FQGNSA. J lost 7 bases, V lost 6 bases, and 2 bases had no gene match. CDR3 length: 13 amino acids. The DNA for the CDR3 is TGTGCCAGCAGTAGCGGGAGGGTAAATGAGCAGTTCTTC. It encodes CASSSGRVNEQFF. Using reference TRBV7-2 and TRBJ2-1 for the parts outside the CDR3, the full variable domain is GAGVSQSPSNKVTEKGKDVELRCDPISGHTALYWYRQSLGQGLEFLIYFQGNSAPDKSGLPSDRFSAERTGGSVSTLTIQRTQQEDSAVYLCASSSGRVNEQFFGPGTRLTVL.

The V and J genes are TRBV20-1 and TRBJ1-2; 8 bases align to TRBD1. The CDR3 spans 13 residues. The junction had 7 bases not matched to a gene; V was cut back by 2 bases and J by 8 bases. Germline V CDR1 and CDR2: DFQATT, SNEGSKA (reference sequence). CDR3 sequence reads: CSARYDRGAGYTF. For the CDR3, the DNA is TGCAGTGCTAGATATGACAGGGGAGCAGGCTACACCTTC.

There are a few counts of this clonotype. The chain is built from TRBV5-1 and TRBJ1-1, with D uncertain. Germline V gene data show CDR1 as SGHRS and CDR2 as YFSETQ. The CDR3 has 14 amino acids. V lost 6 bases and J lost 2, with 14 bases in between. This chain's CDR3 is CASKLMAGNTEAFF. Written as DNA, the CDR3 is TGCGCCAGCAAATTGATGGCCGGAAACACTGAAGCTTTCTTT.

Comment on this clonotype: An end of the junction differs from the germline gene, which may be a read error. The J gene is TRBJ2-5, the V gene TRBV12-3 or TRBV12-4, with TRBD1 as a possible D gene (5 bases). The CDR3 length is 13 residues. The CDR3 DNA sequence: TGTGCCAGCAGTTTTGGGGCGGACGAGACCCAGAACTTC. Translating gives CASSFGADETQNF.

The chain carries TRBV5-5 and TRBJ2-5; no clear D gene. The germline V gene encodes CDR1 SGHKS and CDR2 YYEKEE (reference sequence). V lost 4 bases, J lost 5 bases, and 15 bases lay in between. CDR3 length: 14 amino acids. The CDR3, as DNA: TGTGCCAGCAGCATCCTTGGGCAGGCGGAGACCCAGTACTTC. Its translation: CASSILGQAETQYF.

This clonotype was detected ten times or more. The chain recombines TRBV7-2 with TRBJ2-5; TRBD1 or TRBD2 may be the D gene (5 bases each). V was shortened by 0 bases and J by 5 bases, with 16 bases between the two germline ends. Per germline, CDR1 SGHTA and CDR2 FQGNSA. The CDR3 covers 16 residues. CDR3 loop: CASSLAGPGTKETQYF. In DNA, the CDR3 is TGTGCCAGCAGCTTAGCTGGTCCAGGGACCAAGGAGACCCAGTACTTC.

This chain links TRBV10-3 with TRBJ2-7, with 7 bases fitting TRBD1. Trimming took 8 bases from V and 3 from J; bases not matched to a gene: 1. The V gene's germline CDR1 is ENHRY and CDR2 SYGVKD. The CDR3 consists of 11 residues. This chain's CDR3 is CAIGTDYEQYF. In DNA form, the CDR3 reads TGTGCCATCGGGACAGACTACGAGCAGTACTTC.

This clonotype appeared a few times. The chain recombines TRBV20-1 with TRBJ2-7, with 8 bases that match TRBD2. The length of the CDR3 is 16 residues. The V gene's germline CDR1 is DFQATT and CDR2 SNEGSKA (reference sequence). The V and J ends lost 3 bases and 3 bases, in that order; junction bases with no gene match: 13. The CDR3 loop is CSASIGYPGLVYEQYF. The CDR3 DNA is TGCAGTGCTAGCATCGGATACCCGGGACTAGTCTACGAGCAGTACTTC.

This clonotype was seen a handful of times. The CDR3 DNA is TGTGCCAGCAGTTTTCATCCGGGGGGGGGCACCGGGGAGCTGTTTTTT. As protein: CASSFHPGGGTGELFF. This chain connects TRBV12-3 or TRBV12-4 to TRBJ2-2; TRBD2 aligns across 8 bases. J lost 4 bases, V lost 3 bases, and 7 bases had no gene match. The CDR3 contains 16 residues.

The CDR3 loop is CASSVGAGGRTDTQYF. The CDR3 bases are TGTGCCAGCAGCGTAGGGGCGGGGGGCCGCACAGATACGCAGTATTTT. The chain has TRBV9 and TRBJ2-3; TRBD2 matches 8 bases. In germline, CDR1 is SGDLS, CDR2 YYNGEE. The CDR3 totals 16 residues. Trimming cost V 0 bases and J 1 base; bases outside gene matches: 4.

In its sample, this clonotype was seen a few times. The chain recombines TRBV9 with TRBJ2-1; D not certain. The ends were cut back, 0 bases at V and 5 bases at J, with 15 bases in the middle. This CDR3 comprises 16 residues. CDR1 and CDR2 from the germline V gene are SGDLS and YYNGEE. CDR3 in DNA: TGTGCCAGCAGCGTAGCTCTCTCCAGGAGCCACAATGAGCAGTTCTTC. This codes for CASSVALSRSHNEQFF.

This clonotype was seen more than once but under ten times. The chain uses TRBV12-3 or TRBV12-4 and TRBJ1-5; no definite D call. CDR3 length equals 14 residues. Trimming took off 6 bases at V and 6 bases at J, with 15 bases between the two ends. CDR3 protein: CASRDGQSPQPQHF. For the CDR3, the DNA is TGTGCCAGCAGGGATGGGCAGTCCCCTCAGCCCCAGCATTTT.

This clonotype was found a few times. J is TRBJ2-7 and V is TRBV7-2; TRBD1 is a possible D gene (6 bases). Trimming stripped 1 base from V and 2 bases from J, with 12 bases between. The CDR3 has 15 amino acids. Germline lookup yields CDR1 SGHTA and CDR2 FQGNSA. CDR3 loop: CASSLGFGQTYEQYF. CDR3 bases: TGTGCCAGCAGCTTAGGGTTCGGACAGACCTACGAGCAGTACTTC.

In its sample, this clonotype was seen a few times. The V gene is TRBV5-8, the J gene TRBJ2-5; unclear D gene. Deletions cut 4 bases from V and 5 bases from J, with 15 bases between. The germline V gene has CDR1 SGHTS and CDR2 YDEGEE. This CDR3 spans 14 amino acids. CDR3 nucleotide sequence: TGTGCCAGCAGCGTTCAAGGATTTGTGGAGACCCAGTACTTC. Amino acid sequence: CASSVQGFVETQYF.

This clonotype was observed a single time. The chain has TRBV11-2 and TRBJ2-5; D call uncertain. The CDR3 length is 18 residues. V dropped 2 bases and J dropped 6 bases, with 25 bases sitting between them. Germline CDR1 SGHAT, CDR2 FQNNGV. As DNA, the CDR3 is TGTGCCAGCAGCTTAATCAGCGCCGCAATCTCCCTATCCCAGACCCAGTACTTC. Protein sequence: CASSLISAAISLSQTQYF.

The rearrangement joins TRBV10-1 to TRBJ2-1; D may be TRBD1 or TRBD2 (5 bases each). CDR3 size: 16 residues. V lost 3 bases to trimming and J lost 0 bases, with 12 bases between them. The germline CDR1 and CDR2 sequences are WNHNN and SYGVQD (reference sequence). The CDR3 nucleotides read TGCGCCAGCAGTGAAGACCCGGGGACCTCCTACAATGAGCAGTTCTTC. Protein sequence: CASSEDPGTSYNEQFF.

There are many counts of this clonotype. The V call is TRBV29-1, the J call TRBJ2-1; 9 bases align to TRBD2. J gave up 3 bases and V 4 bases, and 4 bases lay outside the gene matches. The germline gives CDR1 SQVTM, CDR2 ANQGSEA. There are 14 residues in the CDR3. The CDR3, as DNA: TGCAGCGTTGGTCGTAGCGGGGGCTACAATGAGCAGTTCTTC. The encoded protein is CSVGRSGGYNEQFF.

The chain couples TRBV10-3 to TRBJ2-5; 11 bases map to TRBD1. With 8 bases clipped from V and 2 bases from J, the junction kept 10 bases outside the gene matches. Per germline, CDR1 ENHRY and CDR2 SYGVKD. The CDR3 consists of 16 residues. CDR3 nucleotides: TGTGCCATCGGTTCCTCCGGGACAGGGGGACAAGAGACCCAGTACTTC. Protein product: CAIGSSGTGGQETQYF.

This clonotype has just a few counts. The V and J genes are TRBV20-1 and TRBJ2-3; D not resolved. There are 13 residues in the CDR3. Trimming stripped 3 bases from V and 6 bases from J, with 13 bases between. Germline V gene sequence: CDR1 DFQATT, CDR2 SNEGSKA (reference sequence). This CDR3 reads CSARRSETDTQYF. The CDR3 DNA reads as TGCAGTGCTAGGAGGAGCGAGACGGATACGCAGTATTTT.

The gene calls are TRBV29-1 and TRBJ2-5; 8 nucleotides line up with TRBD1. The length of the CDR3 is 14 residues. Germline values: CDR1 SQVTM, CDR2 ANQGSEA. The V gene end was trimmed by 7 bases and the J gene end by 3 bases; junction bases not matched to a gene: 10. The CDR3 bases are TGCAGCGCTAGGAACAGGGGGTCAGAAGAGACCCAGTACTTC. As protein: CSARNRGSEETQYF.

There are a few counts of this clonotype. CDR3 in amino acids: CASSFSSVPYEQYF. DNA for the CDR3: TGTGCCAGCAGTTTTAGTTCGGTTCCCTACGAGCAGTACTTC. The V and J genes are TRBV12-3 or TRBV12-4 and TRBJ2-7, with D unresolved. Trimming removed 3 bases at V and 2 bases at J, with 11 bases between. The length of the CDR3 is 14 residues.

The chain couples TRBV5-6 to TRBJ1-1, with 7 bases matching TRBD1. V was clipped by 2 bases and J by 7 bases; unmatched bases: 8. The germline V gene has CDR1 SGHDT and CDR2 YYEEEE. The CDR3 is 14 amino acids. The CDR3 DNA reads TGTGCCAGCAGCTTAGGGACAGCGAACCTTGAAGCTTTCTTT. Protein sequence: CASSLGTANLEAFF.

Details on this clonotype: This may stem from a read error, because a much larger clone lies one nucleotide away. The gene calls are TRBV11-2 and TRBJ2-7; TRBD1 might be the D (6 bases). Germline V gives CDR1 SGHAT, CDR2 FQNNGV. The V and J ends lost 2 bases and 1 base respectively, with 15 bases between them. CDR3 length: 16 residues. The CDR3 protein is CASSLPWDTVSYEQYF. CDR3 DNA sequence: TGTGCCAGCAGCTTACCTTGGGACACCGTGTCCTACGAGCAGTACTTC.

DNA for the CDR3: TGTGCCAGTAGTATTCTAGCGGGGGGGCTCCGCGGTGAGCAGTTCTTC. Its translation is CASSILAGGLRGEQFF. This chain links TRBV19 with TRBJ2-1; TRBD2 agrees at 12 bases. The J segment lost 9 bases and the V segment lost 3 bases, leaving 9 bases of the junction unmatched. CDR3 size: 16 residues. Germline-derived CDR1 and CDR2 are LNHDA and SQIVND (reference sequence).

This clonotype has more than one count but fewer than ten. This chain joins TRBV18 and TRBJ2-7, with a possible D match to TRBD2 (5 bases). Germline lookup yields CDR1 KGHSH and CDR2 LQKENI. The V and J ends lost 3 bases and 5 bases respectively, with 11 bases between them. The CDR3 length is 13 residues. CDR3 residues: CASSPLGVHEQYF. The DNA of the CDR3 is TGTGCCAGCTCACCTCTCGGGGTCCACGAGCAGTACTTC.

This clonotype was seen ten or more times. The rearrangement joins TRBV7-8 to TRBJ1-3; D is unresolved. V shed 0 bases and J shed 4 bases, with 13 bases lying between them. CDR3 length: 16 amino acids. CDR1 is SGHVS, CDR2 FQNEAQ, per germline. CDR3 amino acids: CASSLARGSGGNTIYF. CDR3 coding DNA: TGTGCCAGCAGCTTAGCACGTGGGTCTGGAGGAAACACCATATATTTT.

The chain joins TRBV7-6 to TRBJ2-1, with TRBD2 matching over 9 bases. J lost 5 bases, V lost 4 bases, and 3 bases had no gene match. The CDR3 runs 14 residues. Germline lookup yields CDR1 SGHVS and CDR2 FNYEAQ. CDR3 region: CASSSSGTDNEQFF. In nucleotides, the CDR3 is TGTGCCAGCAGCTCTAGCGGGACCGACAATGAGCAGTTCTTC.